The entry below describes one T cell receptor beta chain. The data originate from a study of blood T cell repertoires in COVID-19. Turning to the study itself: COVID-19 samples, acute and convalescent, were from the United States, Italy and Spain.

V was trimmed by 4 bases and J by 5 bases, leaving 15 bases between them. This CDR3 has 16 residues. Germline V gene lookup returns CDR1 MGHDK and CDR2 SYGVNS. The table came from immunoSEQ multiplex PCR; TCRdb's copy has only in-frame clones and leaves some out. The data show about 250,000 clones, about 85% seen once. J is TRBJ2-6 and V is TRBV25-1; weak D call: TRBD2 (6 bases). Material for sequencing was peripheral blood. The clonotype comes from a man between 18 and 29 years old with active or convalescent COVID-19. Here the CDR3 reads CASSVLGDLRANVLTF. In DNA form, the CDR3 reads TGTGCCAGCAGTGTTCTCGGGGACTTGCGGGCCAACGTCCTGACTTTC.